The 6 T cell receptor beta chains below were found in one sample sequenced in a study of T-cell reconstitution after alpha-beta-depleted transplantation in children. Using unique molecular identifiers, the investigators prepared the TCRbeta library. Via MiXCR, TCRdb re-called the PCR reads, giving one row per CDR3 protein. The sample contains hundreds of thousands of distinct CDR3 sequences, approximately 10% of which appear only once. The sample consisted of PBMCs from the stem cell graft donor, taken from the stem cell graft. Receptor source: a human donor who donated a stem cell graft to a child with acute myeloid leukemia.

The genes are TRBV29-1 and TRBJ2-1; 7 bases map to TRBD2. The CDR3 covers 14 residues. Germline V CDR1 and CDR2: SQVTM, ANQGSEA. The ends lost 4 bases at V and 3 bases at J; junction bases unmatched: 6. The CDR3 nucleotides are TGCAGCGTTGTTCGAAGCGGGGTCTACAATGAGCAGTTCTTC. Translated: CSVVRSGVYNEQFF.

This clonotype has ten or more counts. This chain connects TRBV28 to TRBJ2-7, with D unresolved. The CDR3 is 12 amino acids. V shed 1 base and J shed 6 bases, with 7 bases lying between them. Germline CDR1 reads MDHEN; CDR2 reads SYDVKM. CDR3 sequence: CASSLFAGEQYF. DNA of the CDR3: TGTGCCAGCAGTTTATTTGCAGGCGAGCAGTACTTC.

This clonotype has more than one count but fewer than ten. The V and J genes are TRBV18 and TRBJ2-3; the D gene is possibly TRBD2 (6 bases). The germline CDR1 and CDR2 sequences are KGHSH and LQKENI. V lost 1 base and J 3 bases, leaving 11 bases between the germline ends. The CDR3 length is 15 residues. CDR3 loop: CASSPLAVGTDTQYF. In DNA form, the CDR3 reads TGTGCCAGCTCACCACTAGCGGTCGGGACAGATACGCAGTATTTT.

This clonotype was observed a few times. The rearrangement joins TRBV7-9 to TRBJ2-7; D unclear. Germline V gene data show CDR1 as SEHNR and CDR2 as FQNEAQ (reference sequence). The CDR3 has 13 amino acids. V was pared by 7 bases and J by 2 bases, with 12 bases between. CDR3: CASMYSVTYEQYF. In DNA, the CDR3 is TGTGCCAGCATGTACAGTGTAACCTACGAGCAGTACTTC.

This clonotype has a count of ten or more. V and J are TRBV6-5 and TRBJ2-7; D is perhaps TRBD1 (6 bases). The length of the CDR3 is 15 residues. V lost 2 bases to trimming and J lost 1 base, with 12 bases between them. The germline gives CDR1 MNHEY, CDR2 SVGAGI. CDR3 in amino acids: CASSYRRGGSYEQYF. The CDR3 DNA reads as TGTGCCAGCAGTTACCGGCGAGGGGGATCCTACGAGCAGTACTTC.

The chain has TRBV18 and TRBJ2-3; D is ambiguous. CDR1 KGHSH and CDR2 LQKENI come from the germline V gene. CDR3 length equals 14 residues. With 1 base removed from V and 6 bases from J, the gap between germline ends came to 11 bases. CDR3 protein: CASSPRTRVDTQYF. The CDR3 DNA sequence: TGTGCCAGCTCACCACGCACGAGAGTCGATACGCAGTATTTT.